This entry lists 27 T cell receptor beta chains sequenced from one sample in a study of blood T cell repertoires in COVID-19. The data were produced by immunoSEQ multiplex PCR, yet TCRdb's version contains in-frame clones alone and is incomplete. The table has about 110,000 clones, 65% to 80% seen once; the top ten hold 7.6%. Input material: peripheral blood. The receptors were gathered from an older woman with acute or convalescent COVID-19.

The V gene is TRBV19, the J gene TRBJ2-1; a weak D match, TRBD2 (6 bases). Per germline, CDR1 LNHDA and CDR2 SQIVND (reference sequence). V lost 5 bases to trimming and J lost 4 bases, with 12 bases between them. The CDR3 loop spans 14 amino acids. This CDR3 is CASSSRDLYNEQFF. CDR3 coding DNA: TGTGCCAGTAGTTCACGGGACTTATACAATGAGCAGTTCTTC.

The rearrangement links TRBV6-5 to TRBJ1-6; D call uncertain. V was cut by 7 bases and J by 8 bases, with 12 bases left in between. Germline V gives CDR1 MNHEY, CDR2 SVGAGI. The CDR3 length is 13 residues. The CDR3 protein is CASTPYDYSPLHF. Written as DNA, the CDR3 is TGTGCCAGCACCCCATATGACTATTCACCCCTCCACTTT.

CDR3 in DNA: TGTGCCAGCTCACCGAATACAGGGATGAACACTGAAGCTTTCTTT. Translating it yields CASSPNTGMNTEAFF. The chain joins TRBV18 to TRBJ1-1, with TRBD1 as a possible D gene (6 bases). Germline V gene data show CDR1 as KGHSH and CDR2 as LQKENI. The CDR3 covers 15 residues. Trimming stripped 3 bases from V and 0 bases from J, with 11 bases between.

The genes are TRBV19 and TRBJ2-6, with 8 bases aligning to TRBD1. The CDR3 loop spans 19 amino acids. The germline V gene encodes CDR1 LNHDA and CDR2 SQIVND (reference sequence). Unmatched junction bases numbered 11, after V lost 3 bases and J lost 1 base. This CDR3 is CASSMDRAAYLSGANVLTF. The CDR3 DNA sequence: TGTGCCAGTAGTATGGACAGGGCGGCCTACTTATCTGGGGCCAACGTCCTGACTTTC.

This rearrangement joins TRBV7-9 to TRBJ1-2, with TRBD1 identical over 9 bases. The CDR3 contains 14 residues. V dropped 5 bases and J dropped 4; count of bases not matched to a gene: 5. The germline V gene has CDR1 SEHNR and CDR2 FQNEAQ (reference sequence). The CDR3 protein is CASSTGTGIYGYTF. CDR3 sequence (DNA): TGTGCCAGCAGCACCGGGACAGGGATCTATGGCTACACCTTC.

This chain joins TRBV9 and TRBJ2-5; tentative D call: TRBD2 (7 bases). V dropped 2 bases and J dropped 2 bases, with 16 bases sitting between them. Germline V gene lookup returns CDR1 SGDLS and CDR2 YYNGEE. This CDR3 comprises 16 residues. The CDR3 spells CASSVGGLRGQETQYF. The DNA of the CDR3 is TGTGCCAGCAGCGTCGGGGGGCTTAGGGGTCAAGAGACCCAGTACTTC.

The chain joins TRBV6-5 to TRBJ1-6; maybe TRBD1 (5 bases). The CDR3 runs 12 residues. Germline-derived CDR1 and CDR2 are MNHEY and SVGAGI. V was shortened by 6 bases and J by 10 bases, with 10 bases between the two germline ends. This CDR3 reads CASRQGASPLHF. The DNA for the CDR3 is TGTGCCAGCAGACAAGGGGCCTCACCCCTCCACTTT.

The sample holds many counts of this clone. The CDR3 sequence is CASSVGTTGGNTIYF. The CDR3 DNA follows: TGTGCCAGCAGCGTAGGCACGACTGGTGGAAACACCATATATTTT. The rearrangement joins TRBV9 to TRBJ1-3; D remains ambiguous. Germline V gene sequence: CDR1 SGDLS, CDR2 YYNGEE. Trimming removed 0 bases from V and 3 bases from J, with 10 bases in between. This CDR3 comprises 15 residues.

The chain recombines TRBV5-8 with TRBJ2-7, with TRBD1 as a possible D gene (5 bases). Between the trimmed V and J ends, which lost 0 bases and 6 bases, there was a span of 10 bases. This CDR3 region has 13 residues. Germline V gives CDR1 SGHTS, CDR2 YDEGEE. CDR3: CASSLVQGGEQYF. In DNA form, the CDR3 reads TGTGCCAGCAGCTTGGTTCAGGGTGGCGAGCAGTACTTC.

The V and J genes are TRBV6-6 and TRBJ2-5, with D maybe TRBD1 (6 bases). V gave up 0 bases and J gave up 5 bases, with 10 bases separating them. Germline assignment: CDR1 MNHNY and CDR2 SVGAGI (reference sequence). There are 14 residues in the CDR3. CDR3 DNA: TGTGCCAGCAGTTACTCGAGGGGGTCGGAGACCCAGTACTTC. Its protein product is CASSYSRGSETQYF.

The chain is built from TRBV28 and TRBJ1-5, with 7 bases that match TRBD1. This CDR3 spans 16 amino acids. V was pared by 10 bases and J by 2 bases, with 14 bases of the junction left unmatched. Germline V gene lookup returns CDR1 MDHEN and CDR2 SYDVKM. The CDR3 protein is CATQPGDRAGNQPQHF. For the CDR3, the DNA is TGTGCCACCCAACCCGGAGACAGGGCGGGCAATCAGCCCCAGCATTTT.

The J gene is TRBJ2-5, the V gene TRBV24-1; weak D call: TRBD1 (8 bases). Looked up from germline, CDR1 is KGHDR and CDR2 is SFDVKD. The length of the CDR3 is 14 residues. V lost 10 bases and J lost 5, with 19 bases in between. CDR3 in amino acids: CATSGTGRRETQYF. CDR3 DNA sequence: TGTGCCACGAGCGGGACAGGTAGGCGGGAGACCCAGTACTTC.

This clone has just one count. The V and J genes are TRBV7-3 and TRBJ1-1; perhaps TRBD1 as D (6 bases). Germline CDR1 reads SGHTA; CDR2 reads FQGTGA. V lost 1 base, J lost 5 bases, and 14 bases lay in between. CDR3 length equals 15 residues. CDR3 nucleotide sequence: TGTGCCAGCAGCTTAAGGGCCACAGGGCGGACTGAAGCTTTCTTT. Translation: CASSLRATGRTEAFF.

The rearrangement uses TRBV7-6 and TRBJ2-3; TRBD1 matches at 12 bases. There are 16 residues in the CDR3. With V trimmed by 4 bases and J by 6 bases, 8 bases remained unmatched. Germline CDR1 reads SGHVS; CDR2 reads FNYEAQ. The CDR3 sequence: CASSSTPGQGADTQYF. CDR3 DNA sequence: TGTGCCAGCAGCTCTACACCGGGACAGGGGGCGGATACGCAGTATTTT. Full variable domain (missing parts from reference TRBV7-6 and TRBJ2-3): GAGVSQSPRYKVTKRGQDVALRCDPISGHVSLYWYRQALGQGPEFLTYFNYEAQQDKSGLPNDRFSAERPEGSISTLTIQRTEQRDSAMYRCASSSTPGQGADTQYFGPGTRLTVL.

The rearrangement uses TRBV7-9 and TRBJ1-1; tentative D call: TRBD1 (5 bases). Germline CDR1 reads SEHNR; CDR2 reads FQNEAQ (reference sequence). V dropped 6 bases and J dropped 8 bases, with 10 bases sitting between them. CDR3 length: 11 residues. CDR3 coding DNA: TGTGCCAGCAGTACCTCAGGGGAAGCTTTCTTT. Amino acid sequence: CASSTSGEAFF.

The table lists this clone with a count of one. CDR3 DNA sequence: TGCAGCGCGAACTTGGGCATCAATCAGCCCCAGCATTTT. Its translation: CSANLGINQPQHF. The rearrangement links TRBV29-1 to TRBJ1-5; D remains ambiguous. From germline, CDR1 is SQVTM and CDR2 ANQGSEA. This CDR3 is built from 13 residues. Trimming pared 7 bases from V and 3 bases from J, leaving 13 bases between.

The gene calls are TRBV12-3 or TRBV12-4 and TRBJ2-7; TRBD1 agrees at 8 bases. Losses at the gene ends were 10 bases for V and 5 bases for J; bases not matched to a gene: 10. CDR3 size: 13 residues. The CDR3 protein is CATLRTGTHEQYF. CDR3 nucleotides: TGTGCCACCCTTAGGACAGGGACACACGAGCAGTACTTC.

The gene calls are TRBV5-1 and TRBJ1-1; D not certain. CDR1 SGHRS and CDR2 YFSETQ come from the germline V gene. The CDR3 has 14 residues. Trimming took off 1 base at V and 1 base at J, with 8 bases between the two ends. The CDR3 DNA reads as TGCGCCAGCAGCTTGCAACACGAGAACACTGAAGCTTTCTTT. Amino acids: CASSLQHENTEAFF.

The CDR3, as DNA: TGTGCCAGATCCCCAGGGGGCGCGGGCTCCTACGAGCAGTACTTC. Translating gives CARSPGGAGSYEQYF. V usage is TRBV6-4 and J usage is TRBJ2-7; 8 nucleotides align to TRBD1. Unmatched junction bases numbered 10, after V lost 9 bases and J lost 0 bases. This CDR3 is 15 amino acids long. Germline CDR1 MRHNA, CDR2 SNTAGT.

The V gene is TRBV6-5, the J gene TRBJ1-1; tentatively, D is TRBD1 (6 bases). Trimming took 6 bases from V and 6 from J, leaving 14 bases between them. This CDR3 has 13 amino acids. Germline V lookup: CDR1 MNHEY, CDR2 SVGAGI. The CDR3 DNA sequence: TGTGCCAGCAGGGGGACACAAATTTCTGAAGCTTTCTTT. It encodes CASRGTQISEAFF.

This clone was counted a few times. V is TRBV3-1 (or the pseudogene TRBV3-2) and J is TRBJ1-1; D remains unclear. Germline CDR1 is LGHDT and CDR2 is YNNKEL (reference sequence). The CDR3 spans 14 residues. The V and J ends lost 1 base and 4 bases respectively, with 10 bases between them. CDR3 in DNA: TGTGCCAGCAGCCAAGGGGCCATTCGCACTGAAGCTTTCTTT. Protein product: CASSQGAIRTEAFF.

The J gene is TRBJ1-3, the V gene TRBV18; possible D gene TRBD1, 5 bases. The V and J ends lost 3 bases and 2 bases respectively, with 11 bases between them. This CDR3 has 15 residues. CDR1 is KGHSH, CDR2 LQKENI, per germline. The CDR3 coding sequence is TGTGCCAGCTCACCGGTTCGGGGGACTGGAAACACCATATATTTT. This sequence encodes CASSPVRGTGNTIYF.

The chain carries TRBV4-1 and TRBJ1-2; 8 nucleotides align to TRBD1. The length of the CDR3 is 18 residues. Trimming removed 1 base from V and 0 bases from J; junction bases left unmatched: 10. Germline values: CDR1 MGHRA, CDR2 YSYEKL. As DNA, the CDR3 is TGCGCCAGCAGCCAAGGGGGGTGGGGACAGGAGGCTAACTATGGCTACACCTTC. This encodes CASSQGGWGQEANYGYTF.

This clone was picked up one time. The chain uses TRBV7-3 and TRBJ2-3; TRBD1 aligns across 8 bases. This CDR3 is 13 amino acids long. The junction had 5 bases not matched to a gene; V was cut back by 5 bases and J by 7 bases. Germline V gives CDR1 SGHTA, CDR2 FQGTGA. The CDR3 DNA sequence: TGTGCCAGCAGCCCGGGACAGGCAAATACGCAGTATTTT. Translated, it gives CASSPGQANTQYF. Together with reference TRBV7-3 and TRBJ2-3, the CDR3 gives the full variable domain: GAGVSQTPSNKVTEKGKYVELRCDPISGHTALYWYRQSLGQGPEFLIYFQGTGAADDSGLPNDRFFAVRPEGSVSTLKIQRTERGDSAVYLCASSPGQANTQYFGPGTRLTVL.

This chain uses TRBV7-8 with TRBJ1-5; 7 nucleotides match TRBD1. The germline V gene encodes CDR1 SGHVS and CDR2 FQNEAQ. V was clipped by 5 bases and J by 0 bases; unmatched bases: 10. The CDR3 covers 17 residues. CDR3 coding DNA: TGTGCCAGCAGCCAGCGGACAGGCGGTTATAGCAATCAGCCCCAGCATTTT. Its protein product is CASSQRTGGYSNQPQHF.

The rearrangement uses TRBV19 and TRBJ1-5; 7 nucleotides agree with TRBD1. The length of the CDR3 is 14 residues. V was clipped by 4 bases and J by 7 bases; unmatched bases: 7. The germline gives CDR1 LNHDA, CDR2 SQIVND (reference sequence). CDR3 in amino acids: CASSNIQGRQPQHF. Written as DNA, the CDR3 is TGTGCCAGTAGTAATATACAGGGGAGGCAGCCCCAGCATTTT.

The CDR3 loop reads CASSPSLGGRYEQYF. The CDR3 DNA is TGTGCCAGCAGCCCAAGCCTTGGGGGCCGGTACGAGCAGTACTTC. This chain uses TRBV7-2 with TRBJ2-7; the D gene is possibly TRBD1 (6 bases). Deletions cut 5 bases from V and 4 bases from J, with 18 bases between. The germline V gene encodes CDR1 SGHTA and CDR2 FQGNSA. The CDR3 consists of 15 residues.